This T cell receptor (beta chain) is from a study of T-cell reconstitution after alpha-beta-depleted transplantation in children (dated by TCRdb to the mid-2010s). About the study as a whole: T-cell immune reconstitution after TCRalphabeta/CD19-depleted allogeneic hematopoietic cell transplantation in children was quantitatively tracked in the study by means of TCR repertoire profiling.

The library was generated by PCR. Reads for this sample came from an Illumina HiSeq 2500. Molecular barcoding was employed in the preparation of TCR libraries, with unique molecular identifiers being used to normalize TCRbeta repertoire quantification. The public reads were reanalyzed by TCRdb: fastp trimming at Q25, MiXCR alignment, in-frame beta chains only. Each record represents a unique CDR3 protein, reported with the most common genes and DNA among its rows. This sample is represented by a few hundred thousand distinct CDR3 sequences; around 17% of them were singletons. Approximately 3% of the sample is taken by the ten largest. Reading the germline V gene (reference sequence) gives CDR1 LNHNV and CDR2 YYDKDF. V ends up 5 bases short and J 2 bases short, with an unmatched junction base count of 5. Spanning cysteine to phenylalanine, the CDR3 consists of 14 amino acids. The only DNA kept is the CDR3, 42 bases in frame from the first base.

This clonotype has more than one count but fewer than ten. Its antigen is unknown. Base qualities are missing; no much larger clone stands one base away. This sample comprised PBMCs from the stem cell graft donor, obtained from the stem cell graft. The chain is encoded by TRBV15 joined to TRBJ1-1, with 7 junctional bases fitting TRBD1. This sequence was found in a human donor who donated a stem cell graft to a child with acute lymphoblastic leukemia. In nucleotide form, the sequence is TGTGCCACCAGCCCGCGGACAGGCAACACTGAAGCTTTCTTT. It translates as CATSPRTGNTEAFF.